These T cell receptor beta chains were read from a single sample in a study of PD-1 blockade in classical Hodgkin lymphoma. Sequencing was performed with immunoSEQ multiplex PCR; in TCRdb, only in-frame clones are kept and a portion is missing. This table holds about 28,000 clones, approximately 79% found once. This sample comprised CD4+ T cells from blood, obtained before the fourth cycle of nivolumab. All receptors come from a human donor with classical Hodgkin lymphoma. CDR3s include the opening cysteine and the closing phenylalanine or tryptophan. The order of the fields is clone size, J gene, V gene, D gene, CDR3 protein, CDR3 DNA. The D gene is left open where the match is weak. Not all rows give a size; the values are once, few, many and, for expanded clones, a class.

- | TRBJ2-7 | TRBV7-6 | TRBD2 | CASSPRQLAGGRPYEQYF | TGTGCCAGCAGCCCCCGGCAACTAGCGGGAGGGCGGCCCTACGAGCAGTACTTC
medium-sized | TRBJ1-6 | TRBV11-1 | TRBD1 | CASSARDSYNSPLHF | TGTGCCAGCAGCGCAAGGGACAGTTATAATTCACCCCTCCACTTT
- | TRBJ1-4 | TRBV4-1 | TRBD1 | CASSQSGTGREKLFF | TGCGCCAGCAGCCAATCCGGGACAGGGAGAGAAAAACTGTTTTTT
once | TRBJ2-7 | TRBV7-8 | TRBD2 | CASSLVFRGGSGGLSSYEQYF | TGTGCCAGCAGCTTAGTTTTTAGGGGCGGTAGCGGGGGGCTCTCATCCTACGAGCAGTACTTC
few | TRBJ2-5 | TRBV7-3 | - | CASSLTRQGRGETQYF | TGTGCCAGCAGCTTAACCAGACAGGGGAGGGGGGAGACCCAGTACTTC
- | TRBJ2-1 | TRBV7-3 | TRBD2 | CASSLRAGGPLSEQFF | TGTGCCAGCAGCTTAAGGGCGGGAGGGCCGTTGAGTGAGCAGTTCTTC
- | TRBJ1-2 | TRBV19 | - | CASSNRESSGYTF | TGTGCCAGTAGTAACAGGGAATCGAGTGGCTACACCTTC
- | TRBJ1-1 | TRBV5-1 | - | CASSLGLPRGFGNTEAFF | TGCGCCAGCAGCTTGGGCTTGCCCCGGGGTTTCGGAAACACTGAAGCTTTCTTT
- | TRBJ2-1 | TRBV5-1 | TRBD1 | CASSLPGGDRNEQFF | TGCGCCAGCAGCTTACCAGGGGGCGATCGAAATGAGCAGTTCTTC
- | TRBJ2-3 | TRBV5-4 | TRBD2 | CASSLMTSGSVTDTQYF | TGTGCCAGCAGCTTGATGACTAGCGGGAGTGTGACAGATACGCAGTATTTT
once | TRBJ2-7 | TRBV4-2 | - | CASSQVGREQYF | TGTGCCAGCAGCCAAGTAGGGAGAGAGCAGTACTTC
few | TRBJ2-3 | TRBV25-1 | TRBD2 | CASSEYSGRVRTDTQYF | TGTGCCAGCAGTGAATACAGCGGGAGAGTGCGCACAGATACGCAGTATTTT
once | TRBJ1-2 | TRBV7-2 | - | CASSPSLGQSTAGSYGYTF | TGTGCCAGCAGCCCTAGCTTAGGACAGTCCACAGCGGGGTCCTATGGCTACACCTTC
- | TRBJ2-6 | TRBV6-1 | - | CASMSAGLGTNVLTF | TGTGCCAGCATGAGCGCCGGTCTGGGAACCAACGTCCTGACTTTC
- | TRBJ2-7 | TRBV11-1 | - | CASSLAGGSGYEQYF | TGTGCCAGCAGCTTAGCTGGGGGTAGTGGCTACGAGCAGTACTTC
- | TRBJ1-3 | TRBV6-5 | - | CASSYSTATGNTIYF | TGTGCCAGCAGTTACTCGACGGCAACTGGAAACACCATATATTTT
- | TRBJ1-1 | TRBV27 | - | CASREIGGTEAFF | TGTGCCAGCAGAGAAATAGGCGGGACAGAAGCTTTCTTT
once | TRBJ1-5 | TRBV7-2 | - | CASSFQLGGSNQPQHF | TGTGCCAGCAGCTTTCAGCTGGGGGGTAGCAATCAGCCCCAGCATTTT
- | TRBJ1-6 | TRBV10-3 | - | CAISAFGALNSPLHF | TGTGCCATCAGCGCATTTGGGGCTTTGAATTCACCCCTCCACTTT
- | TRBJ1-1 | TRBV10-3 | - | CATGPRWVAGTEAFF | TGTGCCACCGGTCCTCGCTGGGTCGCCGGGACTGAAGCTTTCTTT
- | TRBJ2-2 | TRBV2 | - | CASTSGRGFANTGELFF | TGTGCCAGCACCTCCGGCCGGGGTTTCGCGAACACCGGGGAGCTGTTTTTT
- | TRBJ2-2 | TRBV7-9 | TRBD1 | CASTPGGQPAGELFF | TGTGCCAGCACACCAGGGGGCCAGCCCGCCGGGGAGCTGTTTTTT
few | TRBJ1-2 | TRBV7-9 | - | CASSYLQLANYGYTF | TGTGCCAGCAGCTATTTGCAGTTAGCTAACTATGGCTACACCTTC
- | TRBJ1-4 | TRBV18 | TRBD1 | CASSPRQGTATNEKLFF | TGTGCCAGCTCACCTAGACAGGGAACTGCAACTAATGAAAAACTGTTTTTT
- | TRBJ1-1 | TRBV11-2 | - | CATHDPGAQGTEAFF | TGTGCCACCCACGATCCTGGGGCGCAGGGCACTGAAGCTTTCTTT
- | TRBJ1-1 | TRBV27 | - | CASKGRGNTEAFF | TGTGCCAGCAAGGGCAGGGGGAACACTGAAGCTTTCTTT
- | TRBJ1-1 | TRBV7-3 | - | CASSLSLNTEAFF | TGTGCCAGCAGCCTCTCTCTGAACACTGAAGCTTTCTTT
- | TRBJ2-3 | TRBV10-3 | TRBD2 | CAISESKAGGGRSDTQYF | TGTGCCATCAGTGAGTCGAAGGCCGGGGGAGGGCGTTCAGATACGCAGTATTTT
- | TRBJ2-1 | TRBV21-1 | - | CASSKVPSNEQFF | TGTGCCAGCAGCAAAGTCCCTAGCAATGAGCAGTTCTTC
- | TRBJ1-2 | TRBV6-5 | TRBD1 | CASSYPVTGGGYTF | TGTGCCAGCAGTTACCCTGTGACAGGGGGCGGCTACACCTTC
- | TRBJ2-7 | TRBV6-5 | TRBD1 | CASSPPLAGGSEQYF | TGTGCCAGCAGCCCCCCCTTGGCAGGGGGCAGCGAGCAGTACTTC
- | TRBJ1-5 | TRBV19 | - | CASSIRKYSNQPQHF | TGTGCCAGTAGTATTCGGAAATATAGCAATCAGCCCCAGCATTTT
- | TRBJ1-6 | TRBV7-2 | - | CASSATGNPSSPLHF | TGTGCCAGCAGCGCCACCGGGAACCCAAGTTCACCCCTCCACTTT
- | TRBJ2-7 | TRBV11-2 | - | CASSLGRGLRQYF | TGTGCCAGCAGCTTAGGTAGAGGACTAAGGCAGTACTTC
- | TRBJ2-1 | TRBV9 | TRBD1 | CASSVWGTGRNEQFF | TGTGCCAGCAGCGTATGGGGGACAGGGCGAAATGAGCAGTTCTTC
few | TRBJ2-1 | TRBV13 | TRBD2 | CASSAMTSGRRGGSYNEQFF | TGTGCCAGCAGCGCAATGACTAGCGGGAGAAGGGGGGGCTCCTACAATGAGCAGTTCTTC
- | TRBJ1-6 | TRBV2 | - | CASKRAGWHSPLHF | TGTGCCAGCAAACGGGCTGGATGGCATTCACCCCTCCACTTT